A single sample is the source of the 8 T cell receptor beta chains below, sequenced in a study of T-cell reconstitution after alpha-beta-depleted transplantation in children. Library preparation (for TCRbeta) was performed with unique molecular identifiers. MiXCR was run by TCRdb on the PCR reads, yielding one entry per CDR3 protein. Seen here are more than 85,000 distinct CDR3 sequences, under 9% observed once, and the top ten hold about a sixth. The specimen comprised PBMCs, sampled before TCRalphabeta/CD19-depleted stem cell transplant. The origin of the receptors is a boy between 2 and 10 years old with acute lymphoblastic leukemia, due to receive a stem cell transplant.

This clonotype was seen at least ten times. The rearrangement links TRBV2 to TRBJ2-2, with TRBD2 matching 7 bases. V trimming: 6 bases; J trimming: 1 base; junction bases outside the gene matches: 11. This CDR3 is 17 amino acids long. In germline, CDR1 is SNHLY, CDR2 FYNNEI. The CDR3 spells CASRTRLGGGNTGELFF. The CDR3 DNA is TGTGCCAGCAGGACCCGATTGGGCGGGGGGAACACCGGGGAGCTGTTTTTT.

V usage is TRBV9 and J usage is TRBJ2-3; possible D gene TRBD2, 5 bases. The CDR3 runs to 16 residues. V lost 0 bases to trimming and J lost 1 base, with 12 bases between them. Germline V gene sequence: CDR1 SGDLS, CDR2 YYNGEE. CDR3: CASSVAPDFGTDTQYF. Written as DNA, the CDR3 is TGTGCCAGCAGCGTAGCTCCGGACTTCGGCACAGATACGCAGTATTTT.

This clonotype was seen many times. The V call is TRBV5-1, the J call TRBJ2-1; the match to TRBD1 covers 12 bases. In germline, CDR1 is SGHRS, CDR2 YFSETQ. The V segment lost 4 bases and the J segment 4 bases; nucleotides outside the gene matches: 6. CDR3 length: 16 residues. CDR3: CASSHRDRGRYNEQFF. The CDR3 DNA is TGCGCCAGCAGCCACCGGGACAGGGGGCGGTACAATGAGCAGTTCTTC.

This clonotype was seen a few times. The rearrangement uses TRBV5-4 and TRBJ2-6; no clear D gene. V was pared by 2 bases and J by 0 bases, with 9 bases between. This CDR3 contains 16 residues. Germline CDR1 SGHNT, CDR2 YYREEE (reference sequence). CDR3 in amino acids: CASSLSRSSGANVLTF. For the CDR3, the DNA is TGTGCCAGCAGCTTAAGTCGCTCCTCTGGGGCCAACGTCCTGACTTTC. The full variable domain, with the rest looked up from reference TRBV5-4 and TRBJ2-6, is ETGVTQSPTHLIKTRGQQVTLRCSSQSGHNTVSWYQQALGQGPQFIFQYYREEENGRGNFPPRFSGLQFPNYSSELNVNALELDDSALYLCASSLSRSSGANVLTFGAGSRLTVL.

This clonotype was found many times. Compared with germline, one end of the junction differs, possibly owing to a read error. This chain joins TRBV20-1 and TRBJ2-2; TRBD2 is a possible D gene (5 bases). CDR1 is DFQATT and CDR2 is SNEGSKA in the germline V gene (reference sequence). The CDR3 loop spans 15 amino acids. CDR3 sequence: CSARDLMRVDGELFF. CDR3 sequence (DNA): TGCAGTGCTCGAGACCTCATGCGGGTTGACGGGGAGCTGTTTTTT.

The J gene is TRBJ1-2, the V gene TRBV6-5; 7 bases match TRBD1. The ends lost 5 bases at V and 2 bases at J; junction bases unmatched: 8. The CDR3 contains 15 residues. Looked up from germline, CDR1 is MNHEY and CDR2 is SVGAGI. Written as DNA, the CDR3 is TGTGCCAGCAGTCCTGGGACAGCGACAAACTATGGCTACACCTTC. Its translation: CASSPGTATNYGYTF.

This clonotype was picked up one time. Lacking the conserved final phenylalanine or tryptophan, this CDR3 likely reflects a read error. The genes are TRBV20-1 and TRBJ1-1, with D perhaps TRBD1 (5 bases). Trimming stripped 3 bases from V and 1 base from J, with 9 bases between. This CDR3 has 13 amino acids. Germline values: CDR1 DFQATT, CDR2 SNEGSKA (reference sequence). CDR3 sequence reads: CSASNGGNTEAFC. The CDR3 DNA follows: TGCAGTGCTAGTAACGGGGGGAACACTGAAGCTTTCTGT.

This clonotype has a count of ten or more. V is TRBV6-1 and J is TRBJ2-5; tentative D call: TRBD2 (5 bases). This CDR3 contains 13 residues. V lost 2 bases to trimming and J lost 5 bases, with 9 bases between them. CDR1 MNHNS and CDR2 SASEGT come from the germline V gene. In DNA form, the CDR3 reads TGTGCCAGCAGTGAAACCGGGAAGGAGACCCAGTACTTC. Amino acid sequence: CASSETGKETQYF.